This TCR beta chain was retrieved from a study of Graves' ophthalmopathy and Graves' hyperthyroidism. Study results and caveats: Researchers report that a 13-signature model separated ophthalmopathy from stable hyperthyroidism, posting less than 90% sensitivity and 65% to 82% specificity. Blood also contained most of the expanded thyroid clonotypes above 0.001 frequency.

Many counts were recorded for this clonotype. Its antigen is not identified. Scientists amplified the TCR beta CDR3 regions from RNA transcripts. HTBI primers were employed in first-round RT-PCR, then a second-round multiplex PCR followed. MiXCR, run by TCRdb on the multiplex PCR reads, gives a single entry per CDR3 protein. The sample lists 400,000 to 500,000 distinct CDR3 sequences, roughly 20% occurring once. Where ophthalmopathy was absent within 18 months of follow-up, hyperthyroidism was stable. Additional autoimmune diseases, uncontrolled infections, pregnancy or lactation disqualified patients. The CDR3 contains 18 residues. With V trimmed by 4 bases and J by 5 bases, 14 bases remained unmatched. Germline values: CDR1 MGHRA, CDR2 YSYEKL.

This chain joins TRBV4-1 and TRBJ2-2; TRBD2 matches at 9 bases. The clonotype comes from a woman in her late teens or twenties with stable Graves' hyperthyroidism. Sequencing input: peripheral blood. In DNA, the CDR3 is TGCGCCAGCAGCCCGGGAGGGGTAGGGAGCGGGAGGACCGGGGAGCTGTTTTTT. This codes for CASSPGGVGSGRTGELFF.